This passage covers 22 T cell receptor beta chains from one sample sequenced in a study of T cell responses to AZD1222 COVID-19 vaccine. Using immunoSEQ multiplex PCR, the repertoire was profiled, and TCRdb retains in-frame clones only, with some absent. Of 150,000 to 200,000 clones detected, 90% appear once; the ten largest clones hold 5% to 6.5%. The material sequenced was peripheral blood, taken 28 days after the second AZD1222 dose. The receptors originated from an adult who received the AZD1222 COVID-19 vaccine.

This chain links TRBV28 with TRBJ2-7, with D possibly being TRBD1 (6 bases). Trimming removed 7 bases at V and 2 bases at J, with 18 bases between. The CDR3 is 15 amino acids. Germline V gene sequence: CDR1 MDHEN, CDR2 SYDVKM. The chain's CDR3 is CASTGGGTTTYEQYF. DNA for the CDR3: TGTGCCAGCACAGGTGGTGGGACAACGACCTACGAGCAGTACTTC.

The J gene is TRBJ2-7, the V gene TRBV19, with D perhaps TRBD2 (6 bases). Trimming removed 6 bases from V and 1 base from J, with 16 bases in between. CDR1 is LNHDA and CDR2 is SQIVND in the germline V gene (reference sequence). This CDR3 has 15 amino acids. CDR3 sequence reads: CASSLDLEGSYEQYF. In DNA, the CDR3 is TGTGCCAGTAGCCTTGACTTGGAGGGATCCTACGAGCAGTACTTC.

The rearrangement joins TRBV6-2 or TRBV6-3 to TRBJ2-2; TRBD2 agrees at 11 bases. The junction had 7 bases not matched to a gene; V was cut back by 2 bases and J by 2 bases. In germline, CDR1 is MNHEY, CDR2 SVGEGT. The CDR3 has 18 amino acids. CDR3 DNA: TGTGCCAGCAGTTACAGTACTAGCGGGGGCTTCAACACCGGGGAGCTGTTTTTT. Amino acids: CASSYSTSGGFNTGELFF.

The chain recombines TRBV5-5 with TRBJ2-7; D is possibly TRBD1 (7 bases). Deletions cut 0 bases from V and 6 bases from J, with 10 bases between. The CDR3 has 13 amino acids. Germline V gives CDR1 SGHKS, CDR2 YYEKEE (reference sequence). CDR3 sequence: CASSLGRGAEQYF. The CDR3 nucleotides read TGTGCCAGCAGCTTGGGCAGGGGGGCCGAGCAGTACTTC.

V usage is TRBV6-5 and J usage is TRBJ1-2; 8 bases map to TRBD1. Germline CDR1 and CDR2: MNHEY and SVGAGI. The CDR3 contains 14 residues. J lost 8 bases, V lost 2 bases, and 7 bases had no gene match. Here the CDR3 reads CASSYGQGAWGYTF. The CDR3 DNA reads TGTGCCAGCAGTTACGGCCAGGGGGCTTGGGGCTACACCTTC.

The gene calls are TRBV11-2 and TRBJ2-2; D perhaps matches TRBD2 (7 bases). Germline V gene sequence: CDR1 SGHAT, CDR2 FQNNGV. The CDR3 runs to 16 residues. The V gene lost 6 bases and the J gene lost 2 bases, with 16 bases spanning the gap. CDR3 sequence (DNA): TGTGCCAGCAGACCACGGGGGGCACAAAACACCGGGGAGCTGTTTTTT. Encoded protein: CASRPRGAQNTGELFF.

CDR3 region: CASSSPGLAKNIQYF. CDR3 in DNA: TGTGCCAGTAGTTCTCCAGGACTAGCCAAAAACATTCAGTACTTC. The rearrangement joins TRBV19 to TRBJ2-4, with D maybe TRBD2 (5 bases). The germline CDR1 and CDR2 sequences are LNHDA and SQIVND (reference sequence). The V gene lost 5 bases and the J gene lost 0 bases, with 11 bases spanning the gap. This CDR3 contains 15 residues.

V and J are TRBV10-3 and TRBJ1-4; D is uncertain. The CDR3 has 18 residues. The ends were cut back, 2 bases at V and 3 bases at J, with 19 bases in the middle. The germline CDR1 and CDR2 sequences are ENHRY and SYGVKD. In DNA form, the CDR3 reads TGTGCCATCAGTGAGCCTTCCTTTCGGCAGCCGGCTAATGAAAAACTGTTTTTT. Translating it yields CAISEPSFRQPANEKLFF.

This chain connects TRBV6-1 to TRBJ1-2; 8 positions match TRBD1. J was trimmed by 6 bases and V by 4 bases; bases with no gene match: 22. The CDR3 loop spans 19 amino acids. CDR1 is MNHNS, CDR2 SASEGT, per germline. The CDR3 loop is CASSAQGRTGIRSGDGYTF. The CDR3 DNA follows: TGTGCCAGCAGTGCCCAAGGCCGGACAGGGATCAGATCCGGGGATGGCTACACCTTC.

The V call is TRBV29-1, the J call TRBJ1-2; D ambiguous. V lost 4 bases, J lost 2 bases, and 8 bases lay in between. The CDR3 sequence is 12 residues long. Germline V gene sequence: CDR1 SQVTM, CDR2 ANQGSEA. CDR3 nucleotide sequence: TGCAGCGTTGTTGTCAGCAACTATGGCTACACCTTC. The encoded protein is CSVVVSNYGYTF.

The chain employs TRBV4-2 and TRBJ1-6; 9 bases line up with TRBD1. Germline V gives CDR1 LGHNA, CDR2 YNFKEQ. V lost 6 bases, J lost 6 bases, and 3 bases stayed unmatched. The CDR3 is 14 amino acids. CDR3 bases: TGTGCCAGCAGTCGGGGACAGGGTAATTCACCCCTCCACTTT. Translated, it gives CASSRGQGNSPLHF.

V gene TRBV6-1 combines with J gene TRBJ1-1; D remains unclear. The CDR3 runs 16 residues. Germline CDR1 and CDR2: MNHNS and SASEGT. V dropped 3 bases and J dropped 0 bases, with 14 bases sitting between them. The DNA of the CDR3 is TGTGCCAGCAGTGACAGCCTAAGAGTCATGAACACTGAAGCTTTCTTT. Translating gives CASSDSLRVMNTEAFF.

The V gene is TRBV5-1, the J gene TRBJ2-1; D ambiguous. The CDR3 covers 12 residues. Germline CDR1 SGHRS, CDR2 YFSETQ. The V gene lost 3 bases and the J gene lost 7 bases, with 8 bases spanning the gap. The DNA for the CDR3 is TGCGCCAGCAGCTCCGATATGAATGAGCAGTTCTTC. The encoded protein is CASSSDMNEQFF.

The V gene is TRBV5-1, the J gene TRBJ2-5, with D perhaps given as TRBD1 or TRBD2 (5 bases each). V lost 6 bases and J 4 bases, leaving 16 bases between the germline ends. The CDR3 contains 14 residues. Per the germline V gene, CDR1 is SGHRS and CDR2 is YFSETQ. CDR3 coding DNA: TGCGCCAGCAATCTGGGGGTCGGCGGAGAGACCCAGTACTTC. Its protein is CASNLGVGGETQYF.

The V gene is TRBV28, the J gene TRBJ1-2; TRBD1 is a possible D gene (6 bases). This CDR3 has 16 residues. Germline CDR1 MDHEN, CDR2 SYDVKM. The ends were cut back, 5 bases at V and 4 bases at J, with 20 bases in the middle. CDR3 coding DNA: TGTGCCAGCAGTCAAAGGGGGAGGGCTTCCCTCTATGGCTACACCTTC. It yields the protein CASSQRGRASLYGYTF.

CDR3 DNA: TGTGCCAGCAGCCCCTCGGGGGGGCCGAATAATTCACCCCTCCACTTT. This codes for CASSPSGGPNNSPLHF. The V gene is TRBV14, the J gene TRBJ1-6, with D possibly TRBD1 on 6 matching bases. CDR1 and CDR2 from the germline V gene are SGHDN and FVKESK. The CDR3 is made up of 16 amino acids. Trimming shortened V by 4 bases and J by 5 bases, and 15 bases separated the two germline ends.

The CDR3 protein is CASSQGGRGTQYF. Here the CDR3 DNA reads TGTGCCAGCAGCCAGGGGGGAAGGGGGACCCAGTACTTC. This chain connects TRBV14 to TRBJ2-5, with a weak D call TRBD2 (6 bases). The V end lost 3 bases, the J end lost 7 bases, and 12 bases lay between the germline ends. This CDR3 is 13 amino acids long. Germline V gene sequence: CDR1 SGHDN, CDR2 FVKESK.

CDR3 DNA: TGTGCCAGCTCACTCTCACAGGCCCCGTATCAGCCCCAGCATTTT. Translating it yields CASSLSQAPYQPQHF. The chain employs TRBV18 and TRBJ1-5, with D possibly being TRBD1 (5 bases). Germline assignment: CDR1 KGHSH and CDR2 LQKENI. V lost 4 bases, J lost 5 bases, and 15 bases lay in between. The CDR3 sequence is 15 residues long.

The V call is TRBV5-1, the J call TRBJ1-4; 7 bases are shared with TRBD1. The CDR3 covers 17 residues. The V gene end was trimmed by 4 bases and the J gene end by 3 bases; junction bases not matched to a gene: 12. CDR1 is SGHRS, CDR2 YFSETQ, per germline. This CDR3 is CASSAQTGAGANEKLFF. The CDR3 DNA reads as TGCGCCAGCAGCGCCCAAACAGGGGCCGGGGCTAATGAAAAACTGTTTTTT.

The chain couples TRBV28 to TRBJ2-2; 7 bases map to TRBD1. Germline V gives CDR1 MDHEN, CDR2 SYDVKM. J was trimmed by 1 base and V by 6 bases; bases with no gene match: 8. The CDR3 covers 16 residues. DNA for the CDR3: TGTGCCAGCAGAAGGGCCCGACAGGGGAACACCGGGGAGCTGTTTTTT. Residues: CASRRARQGNTGELFF.

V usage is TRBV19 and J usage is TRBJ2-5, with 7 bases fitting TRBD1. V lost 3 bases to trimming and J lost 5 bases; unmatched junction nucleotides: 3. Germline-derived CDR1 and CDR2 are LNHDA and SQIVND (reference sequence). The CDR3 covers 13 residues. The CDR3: CASSMPRGETQYF. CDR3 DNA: TGTGCCAGTAGTATGCCCAGGGGGGAGACCCAGTACTTC.

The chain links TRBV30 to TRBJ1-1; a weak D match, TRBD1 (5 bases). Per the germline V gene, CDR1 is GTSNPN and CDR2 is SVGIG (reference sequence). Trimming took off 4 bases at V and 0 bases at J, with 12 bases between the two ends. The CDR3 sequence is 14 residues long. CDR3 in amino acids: CAWTPGIMNTEAFF. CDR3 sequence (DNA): TGTGCCTGGACCCCAGGGATTATGAACACTGAAGCTTTCTTT.